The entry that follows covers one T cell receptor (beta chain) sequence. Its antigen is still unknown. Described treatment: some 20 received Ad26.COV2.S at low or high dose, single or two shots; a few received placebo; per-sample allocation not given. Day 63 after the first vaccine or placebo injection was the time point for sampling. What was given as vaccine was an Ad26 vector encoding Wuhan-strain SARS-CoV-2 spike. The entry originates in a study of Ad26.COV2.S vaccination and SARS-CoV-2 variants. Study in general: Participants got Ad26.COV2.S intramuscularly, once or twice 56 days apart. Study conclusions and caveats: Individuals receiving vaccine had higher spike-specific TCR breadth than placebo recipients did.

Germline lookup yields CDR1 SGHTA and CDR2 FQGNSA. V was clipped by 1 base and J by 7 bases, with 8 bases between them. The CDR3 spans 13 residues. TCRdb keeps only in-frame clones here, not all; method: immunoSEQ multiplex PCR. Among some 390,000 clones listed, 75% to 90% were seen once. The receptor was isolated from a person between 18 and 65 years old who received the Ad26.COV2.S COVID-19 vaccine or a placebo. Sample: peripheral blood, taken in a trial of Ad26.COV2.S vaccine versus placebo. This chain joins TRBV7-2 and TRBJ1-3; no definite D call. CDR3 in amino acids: CASSLVVFNTIYF. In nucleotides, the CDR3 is TGTGCCAGCAGCTTAGTTGTGTTTAACACCATATATTTT.